The clone carrying this TCR beta chain appeared many times. The antigen is not known. This entry comes from a study of blood T cells in healthy people across ages. A second roughly 6 to 11 cycle PCR used barcoded and J-beta primers. A single record per CDR3 protein comes from TCRdb applying MiXCR to the 5' RACE reads. The sample has hundreds of thousands of distinct CDR3 sequences, roughly 30% seen once. Trimming stripped 8 bases from V and 5 bases from J, with 13 bases between. In germline, CDR1 is DFQATT, CDR2 SNEGSKA (reference sequence). The CDR3 is 12 amino acids. Findings and caveats of the study: Estimated diversity across one million T cells was deemed an underestimate. Both naive CD4+ cell counts and diversity were greater in long-lived donors than in aged donors. Across samples, TCR beta diversity tracked strongly with naive T cell percentage.

V gene TRBV20-1 combines with J gene TRBJ2-1; a possible D gene is TRBD1 (5 bases). The receptor's source is an elderly woman in good health. The sequenced sample was blood. The CDR3 DNA reads as TGCAGTTCGAAAGGGGCCCACAATGAGCAGTTCTTC. Protein product: CSSKGAHNEQFF.